Listed below are T cell receptor beta chains from one sample, sequenced in a study of Graves' ophthalmopathy and Graves' hyperthyroidism. TCRdb analysed the multiplex PCR reads with MiXCR anew, one entry per CDR3 protein. The table lists roughly 400,000 distinct CDR3 sequences, 15% of them singletons. What was sequenced was peripheral blood. The receptors here all came from a woman aged 18-35 years with stable Graves' hyperthyroidism. CDR3s include the opening cysteine and the closing phenylalanine or tryptophan. Fields, in order: clone size, V gene, D gene, J gene, CDR3 protein, CDR3 DNA. D genes are given only for firm matches. A clone size is listed for some rows: how often the clone was seen (once, few, many), or a class if it is expanded.

clone size: -; V gene: TRBV6-1; D gene: -; J gene: TRBJ2-5; CDR3 protein: CASARGYF; CDR3 DNA: TGTGCCAGCGCCCGGGGGTACTTC
clone size: -; V gene: TRBV7-2; D gene: -; J gene: TRBJ1-1; CDR3 protein: CASSLSLVAGKRVGTEAFF; CDR3 DNA: TGTGCCAGCAGCTTATCTCTCGTCGCGGGGAAACGGGTAGGCACTGAAGCTTTCTTT
clone size: -; V gene: TRBV6-5; D gene: -; J gene: TRBJ2-5; CDR3 protein: CASSYLAESLQETQYF; CDR3 DNA: TGTGCCAGCAGTTACTTAGCGGAGTCACTCCAAGAGACCCAGTACTTC
clone size: -; V gene: TRBV20-1; D gene: TRBD2; J gene: TRBJ2-7; CDR3 protein: CSANTGTSGGYEQYF; CDR3 DNA: TGCAGTGCTAATACCGGGACTAGCGGGGGCTACGAGCAGTACTTC
clone size: -; V gene: TRBV4-1; D gene: -; J gene: TRBJ1-2; CDR3 protein: CASSQDATENYGYTF; CDR3 DNA: TGCGCCAGCAGCCAAGATGCCACAGAGAACTATGGCTACACCTTC
clone size: many; V gene: TRBV12-3/TRBV12-4; D gene: -; J gene: TRBJ1-6; CDR3 protein: CASSFGLGGSPLHF; CDR3 DNA: TGTGCCAGCAGTTTCGGACTTGGGGGTTCACCCCTCCACTTT
clone size: -; V gene: TRBV4-1; D gene: -; J gene: TRBJ1-1; CDR3 protein: CASRQQGNTEAFF; CDR3 DNA: TGCGCCAGCAGACAACAGGGGAACACTGAAGCTTTCTTT
clone size: many; V gene: TRBV2; D gene: -; J gene: TRBJ2-5; CDR3 protein: CASSEIQETQYF; CDR3 DNA: TGTGCCAGCAGCGAAATCCAAGAGACCCAGTACTTC
clone size: many; V gene: TRBV6-5; D gene: TRBD1; J gene: TRBJ1-1; CDR3 protein: CASSLTLQGGGTEALF; CDR3 DNA: TGTGCCAGCAGTCTCACTCTACAGGGGGGAGGGACTGAAGCTCTCTTT
clone size: many; V gene: TRBV20-1; D gene: TRBD2; J gene: TRBJ2-7; CDR3 protein: CSARASGASYEQYF; CDR3 DNA: TGCAGTGCTAGAGCGAGCGGGGCTTCCTACGAGCAGTACTTC
clone size: many; V gene: TRBV2; D gene: -; J gene: TRBJ1-1; CDR3 protein: CASSEWQTEANTEAFF; CDR3 DNA: TGTGCCAGCAGTGAGTGGCAGACGGAAGCGAACACTGAAGCTTTCTTT
clone size: few; V gene: TRBV15; D gene: TRBD1; J gene: TRBJ2-4; CDR3 protein: CATSRGRDRVDKNIKYF; CDR3 DNA: TGTGCCACCAGCAGAGGACGGGACAGGGTGGACAAAAACATTAAGTACTTC
clone size: many; V gene: TRBV20-1; D gene: TRBD2; J gene: TRBJ2-5; CDR3 protein: CSAASGGQETQYF; CDR3 DNA: TGCAGTGCGGCTAGCGGGGGACAAGAGACCCAGTACTTC
clone size: few; V gene: TRBV18; D gene: -; J gene: TRBJ1-1; CDR3 protein: CASSPGPGPTEAFF; CDR3 DNA: TGTGCCAGCTCCCCGGGGCCAGGGCCCACTGAAGCTTTCTTT
clone size: -; V gene: TRBV4-1; D gene: -; J gene: TRBJ2-4; CDR3 protein: CASSQGAGAKNIQYF; CDR3 DNA: TGCGCCAGCAGCCAAGGGGCGGGGGCTAAAAACATTCAGTACTTC
clone size: few; V gene: TRBV6-1; D gene: -; J gene: TRBJ2-7; CDR3 protein: CASSRTPGTGYEQYF; CDR3 DNA: TGTGCCAGCAGCCGTACCCCCGGGACGGGATACGAGCAGTACTTC
clone size: many; V gene: TRBV19; D gene: -; J gene: TRBJ1-3; CDR3 protein: CASSIPQGTGNTIYF; CDR3 DNA: TGTGCCAGTAGTATCCCACAGGGTACTGGAAACACCATATATTTT
clone size: many; V gene: TRBV12-3/TRBV12-4; D gene: TRBD1; J gene: TRBJ1-6; CDR3 protein: CASKGQALGPLHF; CDR3 DNA: TGTGCCAGCAAGGGACAGGCTTTAGGACCCCTCCACTTT
clone size: -; V gene: TRBV3-1; D gene: TRBD2; J gene: TRBJ2-5; CDR3 protein: CASSQDGSRGSETQYF; CDR3 DNA: TGTGCCAGCAGCCAAGATGGCTCGCGGGGGTCAGAGACCCAGTACTTC
clone size: many; V gene: TRBV20-1; D gene: -; J gene: TRBJ2-7; CDR3 protein: CSAPSGGHEQYF; CDR3 DNA: TGCAGTGCCCCATCGGGGGGCCACGAGCAGTACTTC
clone size: many; V gene: TRBV29-1; D gene: -; J gene: TRBJ1-2; CDR3 protein: CSVPSGVRNYGYTF; CDR3 DNA: TGCAGCGTCCCGTCGGGAGTCCGAAACTATGGCTACACCTTC
clone size: many; V gene: TRBV6-1; D gene: -; J gene: TRBJ2-4; CDR3 protein: CASRDPTKNIQYF; CDR3 DNA: TGTGCCAGCAGGGACCCCACCAAAAACATTCAGTACTTC
clone size: many; V gene: TRBV19; D gene: -; J gene: TRBJ1-2; CDR3 protein: CASSRASGGYTF; CDR3 DNA: TGTGCCAGTAGCCGGGCCTCCGGTGGCTACACCTTC
clone size: -; V gene: TRBV2; D gene: -; J gene: TRBJ1-5; CDR3 protein: CASSKSEGAHQPQHF; CDR3 DNA: TGTGCCAGCAGTAAGTCGGAAGGGGCTCATCAGCCCCAGCATTTT
clone size: many; V gene: TRBV7-3; D gene: -; J gene: TRBJ1-1; CDR3 protein: CASSLLGGNTEAFF; CDR3 DNA: TGTGCCAGCAGCTTATTAGGTGGGAACACTGAAGCTTTCTTT
clone size: many; V gene: TRBV24-1; D gene: -; J gene: TRBJ1-5; CDR3 protein: CATSRGGQPQHF; CDR3 DNA: TGTGCCACCAGTCGTGGTGGCCAGCCCCAGCATTTT
clone size: few; V gene: TRBV19; D gene: -; J gene: TRBJ2-2; CDR3 protein: CASSIGVPGELFF; CDR3 DNA: TGTGCCAGTAGTATAGGTGTTCCCGGGGAGCTGTTTTTT
clone size: -; V gene: TRBV19; D gene: TRBD1; J gene: TRBJ1-1; CDR3 protein: CASSPGGVWNTEAFF; CDR3 DNA: TGTGCCAGTAGCCCAGGGGGGGTATGGAACACTGAAGCTTTCTTT
clone size: few; V gene: TRBV7-3; D gene: -; J gene: TRBJ2-2; CDR3 protein: CASSLPRTGPRNTGELFF; CDR3 DNA: TGTGCCAGCAGCTTACCCAGGACTGGACCTAGGAACACCGGGGAGCTGTTTTTT
clone size: few; V gene: TRBV19; D gene: TRBD2; J gene: TRBJ2-2; CDR3 protein: CASMPGLASTGELFF; CDR3 DNA: TGTGCCAGTATGCCGGGACTAGCAAGCACCGGGGAGCTGTTTTTT
clone size: few; V gene: TRBV18; D gene: -; J gene: TRBJ1-1; CDR3 protein: CASSPPDRRRAEAFF; CDR3 DNA: TGTGCCAGCTCACCGCCTGACCGACGGCGCGCTGAAGCTTTCTTT
clone size: -; V gene: TRBV6-2/TRBV6-3; D gene: TRBD1; J gene: TRBJ1-2; CDR3 protein: CASKDRGYGYTF; CDR3 DNA: TGTGCCAGCAAGGACAGGGGCTATGGCTACACCTTC